These 24 T cell receptor beta chains were sequenced from one sample in a study of blood T cell repertoires in COVID-19. The assay was immunoSEQ multiplex PCR, and TCRdb's table has in-frame clones only and misses some. The data hold roughly 190,000 clones, with around nine tenths observed a single time. Sequencing was done on a sample of peripheral blood. These receptors were obtained from a man aged 18 to 29 with active or convalescent COVID-19.

CDR3 nucleotides: TGTGCCAGCAGCACCTCCCCGGGGACGGGGGAGCACGGCTACACCTTC. Translated, it gives CASSTSPGTGEHGYTF. V gene TRBV6-6 combines with J gene TRBJ1-2; a weak D match, TRBD1 (5 bases). This CDR3 spans 16 amino acids. Deletions cut 6 bases from V and 8 bases from J, with 25 bases between. CDR1 is MNHNY and CDR2 is SVGAGI in the germline V gene (reference sequence).

The rearrangement joins TRBV28 to TRBJ1-4; D gene uncertain. The CDR3 has 12 residues. Looked up from germline, CDR1 is MDHEN and CDR2 is SYDVKM. V dropped 7 bases and J dropped 4 bases, with 7 bases sitting between them. The CDR3 here is CASNSNNEKLFF. CDR3 coding DNA: TGTGCCAGCAACAGCAATAATGAAAAACTGTTTTTT. Full variable domain (rest looked up from reference TRBV28 and TRBJ1-4): DVKVTQSSRYLVKRTGEKVFLECVQDMDHENMFWYRQDPGLGLRLIYFSYDVKMKEKGDIPEGYSVSREKKERFSLILESASTNQTSMYLCASNSNNEKLFFGSGTQLSVL.

The genes are TRBV11-3 and TRBJ2-5; 7 bases agree with TRBD1. There are 14 residues in the CDR3. CDR1 is SGHNT and CDR2 is YENEEA in the germline V gene. Losses at the gene ends were 5 bases for V and 2 bases for J; bases not matched to a gene: 5. CDR3 sequence: CASSPTGKQETQYF. The DNA of the CDR3 is TGTGCCAGCAGCCCGACAGGGAAACAAGAGACCCAGTACTTC.

The chain recombines TRBV12-5 with TRBJ1-1, with D maybe TRBD1 (5 bases). Germline V gives CDR1 LGHNT, CDR2 FRNRAP. Trimming left V 2 bases short and J 6 bases short, with 16 bases between. This CDR3 contains 15 residues. The CDR3, as DNA: TGTGCTAGTGGTTTGTGGGGCCACCCCGGCGCTGAAGCTTTCTTT. Protein: CASGLWGHPGAEAFF. Full variable domain (outside the CDR3, taken from reference TRBV12-5 and TRBJ1-1): DARVTQTPRHKVTEMGQEVTMRCQPILGHNTVFWYRQTMMQGLELLAYFRNRAPLDDSGMPKDRFSAEMPDATLATLKIQPSEPRDSAVYFCASGLWGHPGAEAFFGQGTRLTVV.

The rearrangement joins TRBV29-1 to TRBJ2-2, with unresolved D. Germline V gives CDR1 SQVTM, CDR2 ANQGSEA. The V end lost 6 bases, the J end lost 2 bases, and 7 bases lay between the germline ends. The CDR3 covers 12 residues. CDR3 region: CSVSVNTGELFF. The CDR3 coding sequence is TGCAGCGTCAGCGTTAACACCGGGGAGCTGTTTTTT.

CDR3 nucleotides: TGTGCCAGCAGCAAATATAGGGGGCGCATCTTCTATGGCTACACCTTC. It translates to CASSKYRGRIFYGYTF. The J gene is TRBJ1-2, the V gene TRBV21-1; the D call in the table, TRBD1, was not verified against the DNA. TRBV21-1 is termed a pseudogene. The CDR3 has 16 amino acids.

This clone is a singleton in its sample. This chain connects TRBV7-8 to TRBJ2-2; 8 positions match TRBD2. CDR3 length: 16 residues. J was trimmed by 2 bases and V by 3 bases; bases with no gene match: 5. Germline V gene sequence: CDR1 SGHVS, CDR2 FQNEAQ. CDR3 DNA: TGTGCCAGCAGCTTGGGAGCGGGGGATAACACCGGGGAGCTGTTTTTT. Translation gives CASSLGAGDNTGELFF.

This clone appeared once. This chain links TRBV5-1 with TRBJ1-4; D ambiguous. This CDR3 spans 15 amino acids. With 4 bases removed from V and 0 bases from J, the gap between germline ends came to 10 bases. The germline V gene has CDR1 SGHRS and CDR2 YFSETQ. The CDR3 protein is CASSVNTATNEKLFF. CDR3 bases: TGCGCCAGCAGCGTTAATACTGCAACTAATGAAAAACTGTTTTTT.

J is TRBJ1-6 and V is TRBV5-4; no firm D call. The CDR3 is 14 residues long. Germline CDR1 SGHNT, CDR2 YYREEE (reference sequence). Trimming took 6 bases from V and 8 from J, leaving 15 bases between them. The CDR3 is CASTSRDWDSPLHF. For the CDR3, the DNA is TGTGCCAGCACCTCGCGGGATTGGGATTCACCCCTCCACTTT. The whole variable domain, remainder taken from reference TRBV5-4 and TRBJ1-6, is ETGVTQSPTHLIKTRGQQVTLRCSSQSGHNTVSWYQQALGQGPQFIFQYYREEENGRGNFPPRFSGLQFPNYSSELNVNALELDDSALYLCASTSRDWDSPLHFGNGTRLTVT.

V usage is TRBV9 and J usage is TRBJ2-3, with 7 nucleotides matching TRBD2. V lost 0 bases to trimming and J lost 5 bases; unmatched junction nucleotides: 12. Germline CDR1 SGDLS, CDR2 YYNGEE. This CDR3 has 17 amino acids. The CDR3 is CASSVAGGERDGDTQYF. The CDR3 bases are TGTGCCAGCAGCGTAGCGGGTGGGGAGCGGGACGGAGATACGCAGTATTTT.

The V gene is TRBV11-3, the J gene TRBJ2-1; TRBD2 aligns across 7 bases. The CDR3 is 15 amino acids. Germline-derived CDR1 and CDR2 are SGHNT and YENEEA. Unmatched junction bases numbered 2, after V lost 1 base and J lost 2 bases. CDR3 bases: TGTGCCAGCAGCTTAGGCGGGAGTACCTACAATGAGCAGTTCTTC. Residues: CASSLGGSTYNEQFF.

As DNA, the CDR3 is TGTGCCAGCAGCTTTTCTAGCGGGGGAATTACAGATACGCAGTATTTT. This encodes CASSFSSGGITDTQYF. This chain connects TRBV7-6 to TRBJ2-3; TRBD2 aligns across 10 bases. The CDR3 covers 16 residues. Trimming took 3 bases from V and 3 from J; bases not matched to a gene: 6. CDR1 is SGHVS and CDR2 is FNYEAQ in the germline V gene.

The genes are TRBV14 and TRBJ2-3; TRBD2 matches 13 bases. The V segment lost 2 bases and the J segment 4 bases; nucleotides outside the gene matches: 6. The CDR3 consists of 17 residues. Germline CDR1 is SGHDN and CDR2 is FVKESK. The CDR3: CASSQMRTSGSSDTQYF. The CDR3 nucleotides read TGTGCCAGCAGCCAAATGAGGACTAGCGGGAGTTCAGATACGCAGTATTTT.

The genes are TRBV7-2 and TRBJ2-7, with 8 bases matching TRBD1. The CDR3 totals 15 residues. The germline gives CDR1 SGHTA, CDR2 FQGNSA. With 5 bases clipped from V and 3 bases from J, the junction kept 9 bases outside the gene matches. The CDR3: CASSRRTGLDYEQYF. The DNA of the CDR3 is TGTGCCAGCAGCCGGAGGACAGGGTTGGACTACGAGCAGTACTTC. Using reference TRBV7-2 and TRBJ2-7 for the parts outside the CDR3, the full variable domain is GAGVSQSPSNKVTEKGKDVELRCDPISGHTALYWYRQSLGQGLEFLIYFQGNSAPDKSGLPSDRFSAERTGGSVSTLTIQRTQQEDSAVYLCASSRRTGLDYEQYFGPGTRLTVT.

The chain uses TRBV20-1 and TRBJ1-1; D possibly corresponds to TRBD1 (5 bases). V was cut by 6 bases and J by 2 bases, with 7 bases left in between. This CDR3 has 11 amino acids. The germline CDR1 and CDR2 sequences are DFQATT and SNEGSKA (reference sequence). CDR3 sequence: CSAGENTEAFF. The CDR3 nucleotides are TGCAGTGCAGGGGAAAACACTGAAGCTTTCTTT.

This chain links TRBV2 with TRBJ2-7; 15 bases align to TRBD2. CDR1 is SNHLY, CDR2 FYNNEI, per germline. The trim removed 6 bases at V and 4 bases at J, leaving 4 bases unmatched. The CDR3 covers 15 residues. The DNA for the CDR3 is TGTGCCAGCAGGGGGGGACTAGCGGGAGGTTACGAGCAGTACTTC. Translated: CASRGGLAGGYEQYF.

The chain employs TRBV12-3 or TRBV12-4 and TRBJ1-6; D remains ambiguous. The CDR3 has 13 residues. V was clipped by 7 bases and J by 7 bases, with 11 bases between them. CDR3 in DNA: TGTGCCAGCATGGGCAGCAAAAATTCACCCCTCCACTTT. Translating it yields CASMGSKNSPLHF.

The genes are TRBV7-2 and TRBJ2-7; D is ambiguous. CDR3 size: 14 residues. Trimming took 1 base from V and 3 from J, leaving 10 bases between them. Germline values: CDR1 SGHTA, CDR2 FQGNSA. CDR3 residues: CASSLGHFSYEQYV. The CDR3 nucleotides are TGTGCCAGCAGCTTAGGACACTTTAGCTACGAGCAGTACGTC.

This chain joins TRBV28 and TRBJ1-1; 10 bases map to TRBD1. From germline, CDR1 is MDHEN and CDR2 SYDVKM. J was trimmed by 5 bases and V by 3 bases; bases with no gene match: 9. CDR3 length equals 16 residues. The CDR3 DNA reads as TGTGCCAGCAGTTTCTCCCAGGACAGGGGGTTAACTGAAGCTTTCTTT. Its translation is CASSFSQDRGLTEAFF.

The V call is TRBV27, the J call TRBJ2-5; D is undetermined. Trimming shortened V by 6 bases and J by 5 bases, and 19 bases separated the two germline ends. The CDR3 is 15 residues long. Looked up from germline, CDR1 is MNHEY and CDR2 is SMNVEV (reference sequence). CDR3 nucleotide sequence: TGTGCCAGCAGCCCCTCTCTAGTGAACCGGGAGACCCAGTACTTC. Its protein product is CASSPSLVNRETQYF.

The chain carries TRBV27 and TRBJ2-7, with TRBD2 identical over 9 bases. The V gene end was trimmed by 8 bases and the J gene end by 5 bases; junction bases not matched to a gene: 7. The V gene's germline CDR1 is MNHEY and CDR2 SMNVEV (reference sequence). The CDR3 is 13 amino acids. In DNA, the CDR3 is TGTGCCAGCCGGGCTAGCGGGATACACGAGCAGTACTTC. It yields the protein CASRASGIHEQYF.

The chain is built from TRBV7-2 and TRBJ2-7, with D possibly being TRBD2 (6 bases). CDR1 is SGHTA, CDR2 FQGNSA, per germline. V gave up 4 bases and J gave up 0 bases, with 13 bases separating them. CDR3 length equals 15 residues. The CDR3 here is CASSSLAESSYEQYF. CDR3 in DNA: TGTGCCAGCAGCTCATTAGCGGAAAGCTCCTACGAGCAGTACTTC.

V gene TRBV13 combines with J gene TRBJ1-3; D is undetermined. V was trimmed by 5 bases and J by 0 bases, leaving 17 bases between them. The CDR3 extends over 17 amino acids. Looked up from germline, CDR1 is PRHDT and CDR2 is FYEKMQ (reference sequence). The CDR3 coding sequence is TGTGCCAGCAGCCAATTGACTGGGTTAGGCTCTGGAAACACCATATATTTT. It translates to CASSQLTGLGSGNTIYF.

V is TRBV5-1 and J is TRBJ1-5; 11 bases align to TRBD1. Per germline, CDR1 SGHRS and CDR2 YFSETQ. The V and J ends lost 4 bases and 6 bases, in that order; junction bases with no gene match: 6. The CDR3 sequence is 15 residues long. The CDR3 DNA reads TGCGCCAGCAGCCCCGGACAGGGGGCGAGTCAGCCCCAGCATTTT. It encodes CASSPGQGASQPQHF.